The 5 T cell receptor beta chains reported below all come from one sample, sequenced in a study of long-term antiretroviral therapy in people with HIV. Sequencing relied on immunoSEQ assay v3.0, run at survey level. Measured with immunoSEQ multiplex PCR; TCRdb has only the in-frame clones, and not every one. The table shows some 14,000 clones, with about 79% occurring only once. Sequences were derived from unsorted PBMCs, sampled just before starting antiretroviral therapy. The source is a man aged 35-49 years with HIV.

The chain recombines TRBV18 with TRBJ2-5; TRBD1 might be the D (5 bases). Germline CDR1 is KGHSH and CDR2 is LQKENI. CDR3 length: 16 amino acids. Trimming shortened V by 2 bases and J by 2 bases, and 15 bases separated the two germline ends. CDR3 DNA: TGTGCCAGCTCACCATCAATACAGGCATCACAAGAGACCCAGTACTTC. Protein: CASSPSIQASQETQYF.

The genes are TRBV27 and TRBJ2-1; TRBD1 matches 8 bases. The CDR3 extends over 15 amino acids. Germline CDR1 reads MNHEY; CDR2 reads SMNVEV (reference sequence). V was pared by 5 bases and J by 5 bases, with 8 bases of the junction left unmatched. The CDR3 region has the DNA TGTGCCAGCAGTGTACTTGGACAGGGTCACAATGAGCAGTTCTTC. This codes for CASSVLGQGHNEQFF.

This clone occurred once. V and J are TRBV27 and TRBJ1-1; maybe TRBD1 (6 bases). Germline CDR1 and CDR2: MNHEY and SMNVEV (reference sequence). The CDR3 consists of 15 residues. With 0 bases removed from V and 2 bases from J, the gap between germline ends came to 10 bases. In nucleotides, the CDR3 is TGTGCCAGCAGTTTATCGTTCAGGGGTAACACTGAAGCTTTCTTT. This encodes CASSLSFRGNTEAFF.

J is TRBJ2-1 and V is TRBV10-3, with 15 bases lining up with TRBD2. This CDR3 is 18 amino acids long. The J segment lost 4 bases and the V segment lost 4 bases, leaving 8 bases of the junction unmatched. Germline V gene lookup returns CDR1 ENHRY and CDR2 SYGVKD. In DNA form, the CDR3 reads TGTGCCATCAGTGGAGGACTAGCGGGAGGGCCGGCGTACAATGAGCAGTTCTTC. Residues: CAISGGLAGGPAYNEQFF.

The chain carries TRBV18 and TRBJ2-5; tentative D call: TRBD1 (6 bases). The CDR3 contains 13 residues. Trimming removed 5 bases from V and 5 bases from J, with 12 bases in between. Germline assignment: CDR1 KGHSH and CDR2 LQKENI. The DNA of the CDR3 is TGTGCCAGCTCATTCCGGGACATTGAGACCCAGTACTTC. Translated, it gives CASSFRDIETQYF.